The TCR beta chain under discussion was sequenced for a study of T cells in Graves' hyperthyroidism and ophthalmopathy. Note on this clonotype: Its antigen is unidentified.

With 4 bases removed from V and 4 bases from J, the gap between germline ends came to 17 bases. This CDR3 comprises 15 residues. CDR1 is SGHDT, CDR2 YYEEEE, per germline. RNA transcripts were the template for amplifying TCR beta CDR3 regions. HTBI primers were used for first-round RT-PCR of the TCR CDR3. TCRdb re-derived calls from the multiplex PCR reads in MiXCR, one entry per CDR3 protein. The sample has hundreds of thousands of distinct CDR3 sequences, about a third seen once. The definition of stable Graves' hyperthyroidism was no ophthalmopathy progression within 18 months. The study's findings and limits: Ophthalmopathy was predicted by the model a median of approximately six months ahead of onset. Most clonotypes expanded in thyroid above 0.001 were likewise present in blood.

Sequences were obtained from blood. V usage is TRBV5-6 and J usage is TRBJ2-5; D assignment may be TRBD1 or TRBD2 (6 bases each). The receptor was derived from a woman aged 40 to 50 with Graves' hyperthyroidism. CDR3 loop: CASSQDRRGGETQYF. Written as DNA, the CDR3 is TGTGCCAGCAGCCAAGACAGGCGGGGTGGAGAGACCCAGTACTTC.